Listed below are T cell receptor beta chains from one sample, sequenced in a study of blood T cell repertoires in COVID-19. TCRdb keeps only in-frame clones here, not all; method: immunoSEQ multiplex PCR. The data show approximately 12,000 clones, roughly 80% seen once. The sequenced sample was peripheral blood. The source of these receptors is a man in his forties or fifties with active or convalescent COVID-19. Both conserved end residues are part of each CDR3. A D gene is named only where the DNA matches it firmly. The size of a clone is reported for some rows only, either as once, few or many, or as a class for expanded clones.

V gene	J gene	clone size	D gene	CDR3 DNA	CDR3 protein
TRBV14	TRBJ2-7	.	TRBD2	TGTGCCAGCAGCCAAGGAAGAGGGACTACCCCCAACGAGCAGTACTTC	CASSQGRGTTPNEQYF
TRBV3-1/TRBV3-2	TRBJ2-1	.	.	TGTGCCAGCAGCCCCACAGACAATGAGCAGTTCTTC	CASSPTDNEQFF
TRBV4-1	TRBJ2-5	few	TRBD2	TGCGCCAGCAGCCAGGTCGGGTTCGGGACTAGCGGGGGGCGAGAGACCCAGTACTTC	CASSQVGFGTSGGRETQYF
TRBV28	TRBJ2-7	few	TRBD2	TGTGCCAGCAGTTTGTCCGGGGGGGTCGCCTACGAGCAGTACTTC	CASSLSGGVAYEQYF
TRBV11-2	TRBJ2-1	.	TRBD2	TGTGCCAGCAGCTTCTTAGCGGGAGGCAAGCAGTTCTTC	CASSFLAGGKQFF
TRBV7-2	TRBJ1-1	.	.	TGTGCCAGCAGCTTATCCCCAGGTCGGCCCACTGAAGCTTTCTTT	CASSLSPGRPTEAFF
TRBV3-1/TRBV3-2	TRBJ1-3	.	TRBD1	TGTGCCAGCAGCCTTGGACAGGGGGGGATCACCATATATTTT	CASSLGQGGITIYF
TRBV4-2	TRBJ1-1	.	TRBD1	TGTGCCAGCAGCCCGGCATCCGGGACAGGGCTGTGGAACACTGAAGCTTTCTTT	CASSPASGTGLWNTEAFF
TRBV7-2	TRBJ2-7	.	.	TGTGCCAGCAGCTTAGGCCCAGGAAACTACGAGCAGTACTTC	CASSLGPGNYEQYF
TRBV7-9	TRBJ2-7	.	.	TGTGCCAGCAGCTTAGAGGTCGGCGGAGGGTACTTC	CASSLEVGGGYF
TRBV11-3	TRBJ2-7	.	TRBD1	TGTGCCAGCAGTTCGGAGGGACAGGGGGCCTACGAGCAGTACTTC	CASSSEGQGAYEQYF
TRBV2	TRBJ1-6	few	TRBD1	TGTGCCAGCAGCCGGGACAGGGATTCCTCACCCCTCCACTTT	CASSRDRDSSPLHF
TRBV7-9	TRBJ2-2	.	.	TGTGCCAGCAGCTTCGGACAGAACACCGGGGAGCTGTTTTTT	CASSFGQNTGELFF
TRBV18	TRBJ2-2	.	.	TGTGCCAGCTCACCTAGCGATGCGAACACCGGGGAGCTGTTTTTT	CASSPSDANTGELFF
TRBV5-8	TRBJ1-6	.	.	TGTGCCAGCAGCTCGAGCCCGGCCACGGGGTATAATTCACCCCTCCACTTT	CASSSSPATGYNSPLHF
TRBV4-2	TRBJ1-2	.	TRBD1	TGTGCCAGCAGCCAAGGGACCGGGGGACAGGGCTACACCTTC	CASSQGTGGQGYTF
TRBV7-9	TRBJ2-7	.	TRBD1	TGTGCCAGCAGCGCGACAGGGGAATTCTACGAGCAGTACTTC	CASSATGEFYEQYF
TRBV3-1/TRBV3-2	TRBJ2-5	.	TRBD2	TGTGCCAGCAGCCAAGATGAGGATGGGACTAGCGGGGAACAAGAGACCCAGTACTTC	CASSQDEDGTSGEQETQYF
TRBV19	TRBJ1-5	once	TRBD1	TGTGCCAGTAGTATCTACGGACAGGTGGGGATTAATCAGCCCCAGCATTTT	CASSIYGQVGINQPQHF
TRBV4-3	TRBJ2-2	.	TRBD1	TGCGCCAGCAGCCTCAGTCCCGGGACAGGGATCGGGGAGCTGTTTTTT	CASSLSPGTGIGELFF
TRBV6-2/TRBV6-3	TRBJ2-6	.	TRBD1	TGTGCCAGCAGTCGACAGGGAGCTGGGGCCAACGTCCTGACTTTC	CASSRQGAGANVLTF
TRBV15	TRBJ2-1	.	.	TGTGCCACCAGCAGGGACAGCACGTACAATGAGCAGTTCTTC	CATSRDSTYNEQFF
TRBV11-3	TRBJ2-3	.	.	TGTGCCAGCAGCTTAGTTAGGGGGATGGATACGCAGTATTTT	CASSLVRGMDTQYF
TRBV12-3/TRBV12-4	TRBJ1-1	.	TRBD1	TGTGCCAGCAGTCTGACAGGGGTTACTGAAGCTTTCTTT	CASSLTGVTEAFF
TRBV6-5	TRBJ2-7	.	.	TGTGCCAGCAGTTATTTGGGGGGTCCCTCCTACGAGCAGTACTTC	CASSYLGGPSYEQYF
TRBV7-9	TRBJ2-1	few	.	TGTGCCAGCAGCTTAGATGGGACTCCAGGGGGTGAGCAGTTCTTC	CASSLDGTPGGEQFF
TRBV7-9	TRBJ2-5	.	.	TGTGCCAGCAGCCGAAGAGGAGGACAGCCCAGAACCGGGGAGACCCAGTACTTC	CASSRRGGQPRTGETQYF
TRBV29-1	TRBJ2-3	.	.	TGCAGCGTTTTGAGGGATGGCGCAGATACGCAGTATTTT	CSVLRDGADTQYF
TRBV4-3	TRBJ2-6	.	.	TGCGCCAGCAGACAGAATGAGAAGACTGGGGCCAACGTCCTGACTTTC	CASRQNEKTGANVLTF
TRBV12-3/TRBV12-4	TRBJ2-3	.	.	TGTGCCAGCAGCCTCGCGACTAGAACGCAGTATTTT	CASSLATRTQYF
TRBV27	TRBJ2-1	.	TRBD2	TGTGCCAGCAGTCCCCAGCGGGAGAGTAACAATGAGCAGTTCTTC	CASSPQRESNNEQFF